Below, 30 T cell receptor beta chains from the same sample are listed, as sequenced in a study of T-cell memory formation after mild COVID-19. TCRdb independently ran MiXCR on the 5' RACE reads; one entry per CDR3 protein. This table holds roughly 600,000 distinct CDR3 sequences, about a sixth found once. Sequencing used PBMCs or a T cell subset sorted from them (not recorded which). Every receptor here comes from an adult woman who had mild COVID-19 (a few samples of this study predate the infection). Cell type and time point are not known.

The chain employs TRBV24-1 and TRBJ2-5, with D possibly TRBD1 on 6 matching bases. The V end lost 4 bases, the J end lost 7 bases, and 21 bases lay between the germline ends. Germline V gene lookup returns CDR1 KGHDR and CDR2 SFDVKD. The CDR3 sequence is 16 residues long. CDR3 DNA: TGTGCCACCAGTGACGCGGACAGTTGGGATCCGGGGACCCAGTACTTC. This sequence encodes CATSDADSWDPGTQYF.

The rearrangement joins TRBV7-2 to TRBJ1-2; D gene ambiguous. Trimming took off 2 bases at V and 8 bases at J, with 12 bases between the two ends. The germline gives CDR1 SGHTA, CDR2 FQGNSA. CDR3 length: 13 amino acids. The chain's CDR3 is CASSLLGEDGYTF. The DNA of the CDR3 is TGTGCCAGCAGCTTATTAGGTGAGGACGGCTACACCTTC.

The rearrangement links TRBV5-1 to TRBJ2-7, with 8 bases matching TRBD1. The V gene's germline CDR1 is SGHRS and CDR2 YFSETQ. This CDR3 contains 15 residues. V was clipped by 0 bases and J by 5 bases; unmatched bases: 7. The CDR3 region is CASSLECRGHDEQYF. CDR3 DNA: TGCGCCAGCAGCTTGGAGTGCAGGGGGCATGACGAGCAGTACTTC.

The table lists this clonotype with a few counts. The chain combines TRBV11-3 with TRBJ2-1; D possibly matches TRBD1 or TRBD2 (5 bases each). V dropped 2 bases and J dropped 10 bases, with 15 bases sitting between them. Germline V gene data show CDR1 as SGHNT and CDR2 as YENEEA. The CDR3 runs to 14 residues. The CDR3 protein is CASSLISGTHEQFF. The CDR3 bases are TGTGCCAGCAGCTTAATATCAGGGACGCACGAGCAGTTCTTC.

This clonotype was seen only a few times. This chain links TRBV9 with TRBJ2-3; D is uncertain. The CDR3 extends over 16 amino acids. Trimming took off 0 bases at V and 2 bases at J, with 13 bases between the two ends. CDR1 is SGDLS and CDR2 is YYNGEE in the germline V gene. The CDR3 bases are TGTGCCAGCAGCGTAGGTCAACGCGGCACCACAGATACGCAGTATTTT. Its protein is CASSVGQRGTTDTQYF.

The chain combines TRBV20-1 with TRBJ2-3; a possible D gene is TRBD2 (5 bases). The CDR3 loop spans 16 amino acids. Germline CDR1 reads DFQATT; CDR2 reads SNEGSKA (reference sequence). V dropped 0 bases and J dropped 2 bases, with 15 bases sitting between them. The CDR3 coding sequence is TGCAGTGCTAGAGATAGGGCTAGCCGACCCACAGATACGCAGTATTTT. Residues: CSARDRASRPTDTQYF.

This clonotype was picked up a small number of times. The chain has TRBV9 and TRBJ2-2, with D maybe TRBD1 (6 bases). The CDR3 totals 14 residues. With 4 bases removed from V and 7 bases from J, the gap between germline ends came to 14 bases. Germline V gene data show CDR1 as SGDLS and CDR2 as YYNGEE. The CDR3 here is CASSPTGQVGELFF. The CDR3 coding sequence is TGTGCCAGCAGCCCAACGGGACAAGTCGGGGAGCTGTTTTTT.

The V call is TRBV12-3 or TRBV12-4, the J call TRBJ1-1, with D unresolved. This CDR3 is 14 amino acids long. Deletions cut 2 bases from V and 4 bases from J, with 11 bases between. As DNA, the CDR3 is TGTGCCAGCAGTTTACTGGGCCGAAGCACTGAAGCTTTCTTT. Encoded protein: CASSLLGRSTEAFF.

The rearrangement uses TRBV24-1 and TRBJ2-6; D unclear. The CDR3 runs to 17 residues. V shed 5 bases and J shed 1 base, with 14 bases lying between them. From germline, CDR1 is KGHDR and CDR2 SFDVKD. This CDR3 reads CATSAPDGFSGANVLTF. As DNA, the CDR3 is TGTGCCACCAGTGCCCCCGACGGATTTTCTGGGGCCAACGTCCTGACTTTC.

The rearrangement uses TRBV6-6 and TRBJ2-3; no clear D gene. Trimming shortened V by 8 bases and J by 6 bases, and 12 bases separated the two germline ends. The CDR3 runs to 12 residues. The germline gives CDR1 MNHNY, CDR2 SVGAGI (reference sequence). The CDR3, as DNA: TGTGCCAGCGGGGTCGCCCCGGATACGCAGTATTTT. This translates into CASGVAPDTQYF.

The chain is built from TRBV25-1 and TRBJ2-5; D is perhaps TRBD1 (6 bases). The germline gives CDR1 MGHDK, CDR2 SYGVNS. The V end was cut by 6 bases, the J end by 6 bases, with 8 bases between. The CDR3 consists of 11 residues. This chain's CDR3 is CASSRGQTQYF. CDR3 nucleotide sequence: TGTGCCAGCAGCAGGGGTCAGACCCAGTACTTC.

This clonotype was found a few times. This chain's CDR3 is CASRGEGSYEQYF. CDR3 nucleotide sequence: TGCGCCAGCAGAGGGGAAGGCTCCTACGAGCAGTACTTC. This chain connects TRBV5-1 to TRBJ2-7; D possibly corresponds to TRBD1 (5 bases). The length of the CDR3 is 13 residues. The V and J ends lost 5 bases and 0 bases respectively, with 9 bases between them. CDR1 and CDR2 (germline): SGHRS, YFSETQ.

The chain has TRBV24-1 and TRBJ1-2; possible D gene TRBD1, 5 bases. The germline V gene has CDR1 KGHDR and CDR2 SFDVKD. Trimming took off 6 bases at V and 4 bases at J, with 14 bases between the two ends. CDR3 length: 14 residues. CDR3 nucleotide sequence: TGTGCCACCAGTCCACAGGCCTACGGCTATGGCTACACCTTC. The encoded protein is CATSPQAYGYGYTF.

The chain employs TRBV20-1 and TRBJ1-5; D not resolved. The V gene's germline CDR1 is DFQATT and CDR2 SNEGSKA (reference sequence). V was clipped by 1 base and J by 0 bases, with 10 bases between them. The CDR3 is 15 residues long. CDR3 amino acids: CSARVRDGSNQPQHF. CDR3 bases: TGCAGTGCTAGAGTTCGAGACGGTAGCAATCAGCCCCAGCATTTT.

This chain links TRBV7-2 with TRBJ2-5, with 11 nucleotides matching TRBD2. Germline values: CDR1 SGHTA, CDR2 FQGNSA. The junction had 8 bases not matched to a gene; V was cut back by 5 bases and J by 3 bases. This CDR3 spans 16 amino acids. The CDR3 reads CASSARLAGKEETQYF. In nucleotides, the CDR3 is TGTGCCAGCAGCGCCCGACTAGCGGGAAAGGAAGAGACCCAGTACTTC.

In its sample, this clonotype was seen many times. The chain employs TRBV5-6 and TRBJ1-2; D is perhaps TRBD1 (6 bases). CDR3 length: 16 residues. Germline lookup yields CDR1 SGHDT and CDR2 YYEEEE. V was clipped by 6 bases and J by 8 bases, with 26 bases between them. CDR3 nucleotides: TGTGCCAGCACCTCGGAAGCCGGGACAAGGAGAGGGGGCTACACCTTC. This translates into CASTSEAGTRRGGYTF.

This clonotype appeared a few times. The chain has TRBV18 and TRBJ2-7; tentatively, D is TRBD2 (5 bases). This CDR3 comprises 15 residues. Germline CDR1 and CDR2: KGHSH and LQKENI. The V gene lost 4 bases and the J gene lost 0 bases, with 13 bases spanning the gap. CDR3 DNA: TGTGCCAGCTCACATGAGACGGGAAGCTCCTACGAGCAGTACTTC. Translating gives CASSHETGSSYEQYF. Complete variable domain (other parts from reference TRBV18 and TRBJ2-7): NAGVMQNPRHLVRRRGQEARLRCSPMKGHSHVYWYRQLPEEGLKFMVYLQKENIIDESGMPKERFSAEFPKEGPSILRIQQVVRGDSAAYFCASSHETGSSYEQYFGPGTRLTVT.

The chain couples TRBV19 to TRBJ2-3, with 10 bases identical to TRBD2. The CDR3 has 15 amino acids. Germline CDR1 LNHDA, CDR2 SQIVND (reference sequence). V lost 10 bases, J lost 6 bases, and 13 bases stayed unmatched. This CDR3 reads CATKPGLAWEDTQYF. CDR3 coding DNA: TGTGCCACCAAACCGGGACTAGCGTGGGAGGATACGCAGTATTTT.

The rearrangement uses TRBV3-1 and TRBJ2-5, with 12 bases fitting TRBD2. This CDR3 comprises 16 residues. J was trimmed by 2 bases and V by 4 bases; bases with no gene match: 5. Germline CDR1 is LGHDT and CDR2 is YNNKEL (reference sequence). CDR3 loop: CASSPGLAGLQETQYF. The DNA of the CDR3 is TGTGCCAGCAGCCCCGGACTAGCGGGGTTACAAGAGACCCAGTACTTC.

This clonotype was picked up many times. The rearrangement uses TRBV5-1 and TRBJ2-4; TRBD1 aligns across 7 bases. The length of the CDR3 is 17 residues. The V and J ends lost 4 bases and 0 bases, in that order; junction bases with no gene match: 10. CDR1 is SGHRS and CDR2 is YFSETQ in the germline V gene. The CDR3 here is CASSPSRDSAAKNIQYF. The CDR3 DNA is TGCGCCAGCAGCCCCTCCCGGGACAGCGCAGCCAAAAACATTCAGTACTTC. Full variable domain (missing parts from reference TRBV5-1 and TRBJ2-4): KAGVTQTPRYLIKTRGQQVTLSCSPISGHRSVSWYQQTPGQGLQFLFEYFSETQRNKGNFPGRFSGRQFSNSRSEMNVSTLELGDSALYLCASSPSRDSAAKNIQYFGAGTRLSVL.

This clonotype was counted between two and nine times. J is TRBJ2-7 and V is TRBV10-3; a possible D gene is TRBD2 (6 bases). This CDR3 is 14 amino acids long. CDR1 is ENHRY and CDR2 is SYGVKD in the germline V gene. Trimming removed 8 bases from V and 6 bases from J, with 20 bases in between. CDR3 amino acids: CAIGTSLGDGEQYF. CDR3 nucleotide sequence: TGTGCCATCGGAACTAGCCTGGGAGACGGCGAGCAGTACTTC.

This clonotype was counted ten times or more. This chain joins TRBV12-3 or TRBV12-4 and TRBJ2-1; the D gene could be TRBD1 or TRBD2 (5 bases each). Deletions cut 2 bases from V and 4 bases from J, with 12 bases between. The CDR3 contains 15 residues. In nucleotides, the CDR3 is TGTGCCAGCAGTTTATCAGGGACCCTTTACAATGAGCAGTTCTTC. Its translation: CASSLSGTLYNEQFF.

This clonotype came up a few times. The chain's CDR3 is CAISAEAGELFF. DNA of the CDR3: TGTGCCATCAGTGCGGAGGCGGGGGAGCTGTTTTTT. The chain carries TRBV10-3 and TRBJ2-2; D is perhaps TRBD2 (5 bases). This CDR3 contains 12 residues. Deletions cut 4 bases from V and 8 bases from J, with 8 bases between. Germline CDR1 ENHRY, CDR2 SYGVKD.

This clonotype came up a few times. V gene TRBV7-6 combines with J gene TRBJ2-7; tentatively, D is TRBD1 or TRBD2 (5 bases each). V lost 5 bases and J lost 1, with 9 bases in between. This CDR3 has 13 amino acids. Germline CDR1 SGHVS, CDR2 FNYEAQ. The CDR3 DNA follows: TGTGCCAGCAGCCGGGGACGGTCCTACGAGCAGTACTTC. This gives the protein CASSRGRSYEQYF.

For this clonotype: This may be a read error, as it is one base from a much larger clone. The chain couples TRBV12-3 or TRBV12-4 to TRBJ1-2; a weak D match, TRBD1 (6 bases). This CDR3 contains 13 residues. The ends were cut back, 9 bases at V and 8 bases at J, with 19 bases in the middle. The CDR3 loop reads CARGNREAWGYTF. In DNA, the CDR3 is TGTGCCAGAGGGAACAGGGAGGCGTGGGGCTACACCTTC.

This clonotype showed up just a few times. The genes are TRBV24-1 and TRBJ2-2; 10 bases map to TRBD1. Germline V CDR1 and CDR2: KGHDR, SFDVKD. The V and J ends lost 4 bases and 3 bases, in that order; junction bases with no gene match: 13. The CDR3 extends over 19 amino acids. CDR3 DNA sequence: TGTGCCACCAGTGACTACGGGACAGGGGATGTCCTTGACACCGGGGAGCTGTTTTTT. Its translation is CATSDYGTGDVLDTGELFF.

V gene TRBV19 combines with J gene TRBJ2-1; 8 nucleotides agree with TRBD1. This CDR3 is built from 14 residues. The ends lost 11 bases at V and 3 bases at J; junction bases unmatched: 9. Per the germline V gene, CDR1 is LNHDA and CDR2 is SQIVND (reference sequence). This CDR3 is CAAAGTGDYNEQFF. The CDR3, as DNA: TGTGCCGCTGCCGGGACAGGTGACTACAATGAGCAGTTCTTC.

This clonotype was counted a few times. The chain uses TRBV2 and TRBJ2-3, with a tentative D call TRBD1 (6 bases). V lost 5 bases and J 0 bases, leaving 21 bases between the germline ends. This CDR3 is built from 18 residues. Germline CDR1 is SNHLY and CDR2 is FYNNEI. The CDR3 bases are TGTGCCAGCAGTAAAAGTCGGGACAAGAGTACTAGCACAGATACGCAGTATTTT. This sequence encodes CASSKSRDKSTSTDTQYF.

CDR3 in amino acids: CASSPPRGQGRNEQYF. CDR3 DNA: TGTGCCAGCTCACCACCGAGGGGACAGGGTAGGAACGAGCAGTACTTC. This chain joins TRBV18 and TRBJ2-7, with TRBD1 matching 9 bases. CDR3 size: 16 residues. CDR1 is KGHSH, CDR2 LQKENI, per germline. V trimming: 0 bases; J trimming: 5 bases; junction bases outside the gene matches: 8.

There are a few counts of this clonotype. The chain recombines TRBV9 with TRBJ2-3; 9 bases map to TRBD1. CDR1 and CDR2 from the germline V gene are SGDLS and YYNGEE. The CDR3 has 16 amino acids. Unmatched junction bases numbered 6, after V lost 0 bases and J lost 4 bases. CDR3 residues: CASSVDSGQGSDTQYF. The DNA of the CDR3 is TGTGCCAGCAGCGTAGACTCGGGACAGGGATCAGATACGCAGTATTTT.